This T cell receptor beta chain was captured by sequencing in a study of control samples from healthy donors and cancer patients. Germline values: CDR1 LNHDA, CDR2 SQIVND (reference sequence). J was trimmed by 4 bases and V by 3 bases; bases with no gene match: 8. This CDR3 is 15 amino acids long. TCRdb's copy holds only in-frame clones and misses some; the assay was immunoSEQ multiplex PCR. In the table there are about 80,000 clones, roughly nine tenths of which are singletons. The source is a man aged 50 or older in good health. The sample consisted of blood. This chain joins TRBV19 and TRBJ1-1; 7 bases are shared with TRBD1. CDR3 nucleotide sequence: TGTGCCAGTAGTATTGATCACAGGGGAGGCACTGAAGCTTTCTTT. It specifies CASSIDHRGGTEAFF.